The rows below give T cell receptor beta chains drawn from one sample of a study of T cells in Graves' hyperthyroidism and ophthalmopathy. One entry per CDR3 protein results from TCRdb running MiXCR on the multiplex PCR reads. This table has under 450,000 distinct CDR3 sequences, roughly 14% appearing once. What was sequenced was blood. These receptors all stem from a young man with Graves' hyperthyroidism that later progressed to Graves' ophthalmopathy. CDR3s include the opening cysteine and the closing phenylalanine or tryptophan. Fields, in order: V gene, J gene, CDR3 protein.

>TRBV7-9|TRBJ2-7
CASTLGGGSSYEQYF
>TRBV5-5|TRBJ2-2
CASSLLITSGELFF
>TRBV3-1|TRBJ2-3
CASSQESGGAVDTQYF
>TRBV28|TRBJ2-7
CASSPLRQGYEQYF
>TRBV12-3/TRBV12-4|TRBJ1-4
CASSFDEKLFF
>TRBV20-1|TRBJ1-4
CSAEWGPGEKLFF
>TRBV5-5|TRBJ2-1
CASSTINGLAFTKAYNEQFF
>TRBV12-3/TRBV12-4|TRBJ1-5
CAGGGGTGINQPQHF
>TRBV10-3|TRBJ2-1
CAISVLANNEQFF
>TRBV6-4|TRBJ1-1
CASSDGESSEAFF
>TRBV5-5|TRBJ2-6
CASSSTRGQTGANVLTF
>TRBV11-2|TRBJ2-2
CASTLRAGPPDTGELLF
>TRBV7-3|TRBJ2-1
CASSPSRGWSYNEQFF
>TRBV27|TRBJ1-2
CASSSTPLSGRYGYTF
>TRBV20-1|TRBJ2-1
CSASGVTYNEQFF
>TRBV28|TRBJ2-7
CASSLGMGYEQYF
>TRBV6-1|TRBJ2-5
CASSEVVGETQYF
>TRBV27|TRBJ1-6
CASSLNPDSNSPLHF
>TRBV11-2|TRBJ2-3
CASSLGTSGGARTDTQYF
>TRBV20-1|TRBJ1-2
CSARPGNLYGYTF
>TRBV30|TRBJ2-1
CAWSKSGGPYNEQFF
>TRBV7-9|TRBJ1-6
CASSLEGNQNLHF
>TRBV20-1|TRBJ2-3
CSARPGVQGADTQYF
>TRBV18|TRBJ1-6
CASSSGAQINSPLHF
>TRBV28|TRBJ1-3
CASRTPGLVNTIYF
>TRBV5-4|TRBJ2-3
CASSFSGGTDTQYF
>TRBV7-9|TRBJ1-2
CASSPEGSYGYTF
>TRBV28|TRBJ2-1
CASRTSDWSYNEQFF
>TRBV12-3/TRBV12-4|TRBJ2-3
CASSASAGADTQYF
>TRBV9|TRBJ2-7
CASSVEGTGGSYEQYF